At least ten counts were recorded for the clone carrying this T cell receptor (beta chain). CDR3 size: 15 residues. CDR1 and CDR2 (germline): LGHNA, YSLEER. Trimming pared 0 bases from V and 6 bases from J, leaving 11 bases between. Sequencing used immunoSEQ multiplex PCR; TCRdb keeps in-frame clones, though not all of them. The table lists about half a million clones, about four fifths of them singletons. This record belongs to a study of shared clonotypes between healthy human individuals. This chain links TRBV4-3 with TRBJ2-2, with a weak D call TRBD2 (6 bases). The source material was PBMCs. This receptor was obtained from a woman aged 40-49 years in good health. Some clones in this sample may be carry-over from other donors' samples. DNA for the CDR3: TGCGCCAGCAGCCAAGATCTGGAGGGCCCCGGGGAGCTGTTTTTT. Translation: CASSQDLEGPGELFF.